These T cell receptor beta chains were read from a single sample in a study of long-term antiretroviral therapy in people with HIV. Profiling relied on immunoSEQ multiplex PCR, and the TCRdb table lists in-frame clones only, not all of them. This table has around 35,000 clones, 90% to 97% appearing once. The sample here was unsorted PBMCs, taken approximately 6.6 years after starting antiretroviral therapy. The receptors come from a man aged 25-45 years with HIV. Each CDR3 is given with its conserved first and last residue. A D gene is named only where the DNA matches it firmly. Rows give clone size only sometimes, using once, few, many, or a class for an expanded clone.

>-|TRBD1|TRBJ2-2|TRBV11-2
TGTGCCAGCAGCATACGGACAGGGGCCAACACCGGGGAGCTGTTTTTT
CASSIRTGANTGELFF
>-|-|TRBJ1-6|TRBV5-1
TGCGCCAGCAGCTTGCGGCAGGGCAAGGATTCACCCCTCCACTTT
CASSLRQGKDSPLHF
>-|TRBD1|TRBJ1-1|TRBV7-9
TGTGCCAGCAGTCCTCCCAGGGGGGGGACTGAAGCTTTCTTT
CASSPPRGGTEAFF
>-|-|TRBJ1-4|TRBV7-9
TGTGCCAGCAGGACGGGGCGGGGGGAAAAACTGTTTTTT
CASRTGRGEKLFF
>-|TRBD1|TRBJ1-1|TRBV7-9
TGTGCCAGCAGCTCTCGACAGGGCGGGAACACTGAAGCTTTCTTT
CASSSRQGGNTEAFF
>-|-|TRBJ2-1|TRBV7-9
TGTGCCAGCAGCTTATTAAATGAGCAGTTCTTC
CASSLLNEQFF
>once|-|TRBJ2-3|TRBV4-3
TGCGCCAGCAGCCAAGTTTTCGAGCAGTTTCAGATTGATACGCAGTATTTT
CASSQVFEQFQIDTQYF
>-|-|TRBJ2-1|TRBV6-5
TGTGCCAGCAGTAGACTAACCGACAGATACAATGAGCAGTTCTTC
CASSRLTDRYNEQFF
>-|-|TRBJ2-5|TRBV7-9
TGTGCCAGCAGCACTCACTCCCCAGTAGAAGAGACCCAGTACTTC
CASSTHSPVEETQYF
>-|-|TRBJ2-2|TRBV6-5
TGTGCCGGTCACCGGGAGCTGTTTTTT
CAGHRELFF
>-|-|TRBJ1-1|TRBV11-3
TGTGCCAGCAGCTTAGATATGACAAGTTCTGAAGCTTTCTTT
CASSLDMTSSEAFF
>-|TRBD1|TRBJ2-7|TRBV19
TGTGCCAGTAGTATAGCTTTAAACAGGGGAAGTTTCGAGCAGTACTTC
CASSIALNRGSFEQYF
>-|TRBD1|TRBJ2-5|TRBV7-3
TGTGCCAGCAGCCCCACCGGGACAGGGCTCGCGGAGACCCAGTACTTC
CASSPTGTGLAETQYF
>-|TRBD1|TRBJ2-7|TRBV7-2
TGTGCCAGCAGCACTTTCCAGGGGGCCTACGAGCAGTACTTC
CASSTFQGAYEQYF
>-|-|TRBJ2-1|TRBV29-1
TGCAGCGCTTCCCCACCCCGGGGGTACAATGAGCAGTTCTTC
CSASPPRGYNEQFF
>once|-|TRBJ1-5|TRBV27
TGTGCCAGCAGTTTTACGGGGCGGCCCTCTTATAGCAATCAGCCCCAGCATTTT
CASSFTGRPSYSNQPQHF
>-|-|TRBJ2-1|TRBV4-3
TGCGCCAGCAGCCTCGGATCTGCGGGATATGAGCAGTTCTTC
CASSLGSAGYEQFF
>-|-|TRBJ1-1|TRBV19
TGTGCCAGTAGCATGGGTCGGACTGAAGCTTTCTTT
CASSMGRTEAFF
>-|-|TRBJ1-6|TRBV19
TGTGCCAGTAGTATACCCCTCCGGAATTCACCCCTCCACTTT
CASSIPLRNSPLHF
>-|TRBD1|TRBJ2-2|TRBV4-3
TGCGCCAGCAGCCAAGATATCGGGACAGGGGTCGACACCGGGGAGCTGTTTTTT
CASSQDIGTGVDTGELFF
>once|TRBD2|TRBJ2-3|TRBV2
TGTGCCAGCACCGAGCGGGGGGCCACTAGCACAGATACGCAGTATTTT
CASTERGATSTDTQYF
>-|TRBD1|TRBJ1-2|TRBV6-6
TGTGCCAGCAGTTTTCAGGGGGCGGGTGGCTACACCTTC
CASSFQGAGGYTF
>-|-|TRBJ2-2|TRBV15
TGTGCCACCAGCAGTAATTCCGGGGGAAACACCGGGGAGCTGTTTTTT
CATSSNSGGNTGELFF
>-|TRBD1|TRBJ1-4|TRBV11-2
TGTGCCAGCGGACAGGGTACTAATGAAAAACTGTTTTTT
CASGQGTNEKLFF
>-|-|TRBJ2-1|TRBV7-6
TGTGCCAGCAGTCCAAGACAGGTTACTTACAATGAGCAGTTCTTC
CASSPRQVTYNEQFF
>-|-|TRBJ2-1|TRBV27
TGTGCCAGCAGTTTAGGTGACTATCCGTACAATGAGCAGTTCTTC
CASSLGDYPYNEQFF
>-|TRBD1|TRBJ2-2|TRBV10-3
TGTGCCATCAGTGAGTTTGGGACAGGGAACACCGGGGAGCTGTTTTTT
CAISEFGTGNTGELFF
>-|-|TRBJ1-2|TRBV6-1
TGTGCCAGCAGTGACGAGACACTTCGGAGCTATGGCTACACCTTC
CASSDETLRSYGYTF